This is a list of T cell receptor beta chains from one sample in a study of cytomegalovirus exposure and HLA in healthy donors. Measured with immunoSEQ multiplex PCR; TCRdb has only the in-frame clones, and not every one. Counted here are 100,000 to 150,000 clones, less than 80% occurring once; the ten biggest clones make up about 4%. The sequencing input was PBMCs. Receptors were obtained from a man aged 25-40 years in good health and CMV-seronegative. Each CDR3 is given with its conserved first and last residue. A D gene is named only where the DNA matches it firmly. Clone size appears in some rows only: once, few, many, or a class for an expanded clone.

j_gene: TRBJ2-5; d_gene: TRBD2; v_gene: TRBV29-1; abundance: .; CDR3aa: CSVVTSGGETQYF; CDR3nt: TGCAGCGTCGTGACTAGCGGGGGGGAGACCCAGTACTTC
j_gene: TRBJ1-2; d_gene: TRBD1; v_gene: TRBV23-1; abundance: .; CDR3aa: CASAYDDDRANYGYTF; CDR3nt: TGCGCCAGCGCCTATGACGACGACAGGGCTAACTATGGCTACACCTTC
j_gene: TRBJ2-7; d_gene: .; v_gene: TRBV19; abundance: .; CDR3aa: CASSMPFHLFGSYEQYF; CDR3nt: TGTGCCAGTAGTATGCCCTTCCATCTGTTCGGCTCCTACGAGCAGTACTTC
j_gene: TRBJ2-1; d_gene: TRBD2; v_gene: TRBV5-4; abundance: .; CDR3aa: CASSLGLAGGEFF; CDR3nt: TGTGCCAGCAGCTTGGGACTAGCGGGGGGGGAGTTCTTC
j_gene: TRBJ1-1; d_gene: .; v_gene: TRBV6-1; abundance: .; CDR3aa: CASSAGGITEAFF; CDR3nt: TGTGCCAGCAGTGCGGGGGGAATCACTGAAGCTTTCTTT
j_gene: TRBJ1-1; d_gene: .; v_gene: TRBV6-1; abundance: .; CDR3aa: CASSERAEAFF; CDR3nt: TGTGCCAGCAGTGAACGGGCTGAAGCTTTCTTT
j_gene: TRBJ2-3; d_gene: TRBD1; v_gene: TRBV5-4; abundance: .; CDR3aa: CASSSGGGTDTQYF; CDR3nt: TGTGCCAGCAGCTCAGGGGGCGGCACAGATACGCAGTATTTT
j_gene: TRBJ1-4; d_gene: .; v_gene: TRBV6-6; abundance: .; CDR3aa: CASSPGRQAREKLFF; CDR3nt: TGTGCCAGCAGCCCAGGGAGACAGGCTCGTGAAAAACTGTTTTTT
j_gene: TRBJ2-5; d_gene: TRBD2; v_gene: TRBV15; abundance: once; CDR3aa: CATGKLGGGQEEETQYF; CDR3nt: TGTGCCACCGGAAAATTAGGCGGGGGGCAGGAAGAAGAGACCCAGTACTTC
j_gene: TRBJ1-3; d_gene: .; v_gene: TRBV11-2; abundance: few; CDR3aa: CASSKTATGNTIYF; CDR3nt: TGTGCCAGCAGCAAGACAGCTACGGGAAACACCATATATTTT
j_gene: TRBJ1-2; d_gene: .; v_gene: TRBV6-1; abundance: .; CDR3aa: CASSESVQGWGYTF; CDR3nt: TGTGCCAGCAGTGAAAGTGTTCAGGGTTGGGGCTACACCTTC
j_gene: TRBJ2-1; d_gene: .; v_gene: TRBV23-1; abundance: .; CDR3aa: CARRRGSNEQFF; CDR3nt: TGCGCCAGACGGAGAGGGTCCAATGAGCAGTTCTTC
j_gene: TRBJ1-4; d_gene: .; v_gene: TRBV21-1; abundance: few; CDR3aa: CASSRQGLGGEKLFF; CDR3nt: TGTGCCAGCAGCAGACAGGGGCTTGGGGGTGAAAAACTGTTTTTT
j_gene: TRBJ2-5; d_gene: TRBD1; v_gene: TRBV2; abundance: .; CDR3aa: CASSRQGAEETQYF; CDR3nt: TGTGCCAGCAGCAGACAGGGGGCGGAGGAGACCCAGTACTTC
j_gene: TRBJ1-2; d_gene: .; v_gene: TRBV4-2; abundance: once; CDR3aa: CASSQESRNLYGYTF; CDR3nt: TGTGCCAGCAGCCAAGAGTCGAGGAACCTCTATGGCTACACCTTC
j_gene: TRBJ1-1; d_gene: TRBD1; v_gene: TRBV7-2; abundance: few; CDR3aa: CASNDPQGYTEAFF; CDR3nt: TGTGCCAGCAACGATCCACAGGGGTACACTGAAGCTTTCTTT
j_gene: TRBJ2-7; d_gene: .; v_gene: TRBV5-1; abundance: .; CDR3aa: CASRSRDIPYEQYF; CDR3nt: TGCGCCAGCAGAAGTCGGGATATTCCCTACGAGCAGTACTTC
j_gene: TRBJ2-7; d_gene: TRBD1; v_gene: TRBV28; abundance: .; CDR3aa: CASSLNWDRGNYEQYF; CDR3nt: TGTGCCAGCAGTTTAAACTGGGACAGGGGAAACTACGAGCAGTACTTC
j_gene: TRBJ2-7; d_gene: .; v_gene: TRBV18; abundance: .; CDR3aa: CASSGGATDEQYF; CDR3nt: TGTGCCAGCTCAGGCGGGGCCACGGACGAGCAGTACTTC
j_gene: TRBJ2-7; d_gene: .; v_gene: TRBV5-1; abundance: .; CDR3aa: CASSEQGPGGQYF; CDR3nt: TGCGCCAGCAGCGAACAAGGGCCCGGGGGGCAGTACTTC
j_gene: TRBJ2-7; d_gene: .; v_gene: TRBV11-2; abundance: .; CDR3aa: CASSFQGRTYEQYF; CDR3nt: TGTGCCAGCAGCTTCCAGGGCCGTACCTACGAGCAGTACTTC
j_gene: TRBJ2-1; d_gene: .; v_gene: TRBV6-1; abundance: once; CDR3aa: CASSDLGRGWDNEQFF; CDR3nt: TGTGCCAGCAGTGATTTAGGCAGGGGTTGGGACAATGAGCAGTTCTTC
j_gene: TRBJ2-3; d_gene: .; v_gene: TRBV9; abundance: .; CDR3aa: CASSSQSTDTQYF; CDR3nt: TGTGCCAGCAGCTCACAAAGCACAGATACGCAGTATTTT
j_gene: TRBJ2-7; d_gene: .; v_gene: TRBV9; abundance: .; CDR3aa: CASSVGASATYEQYF; CDR3nt: TGTGCCAGCAGCGTCGGAGCATCAGCCACCTACGAGCAGTACTTC
j_gene: TRBJ1-1; d_gene: .; v_gene: TRBV7-9; abundance: .; CDR3aa: CASTPPRSLNTEAFF; CDR3nt: TGTGCCAGCACCCCCCCGAGGAGCTTGAACACTGAAGCTTTCTTT
j_gene: TRBJ2-3; d_gene: TRBD1; v_gene: TRBV5-6; abundance: few; CDR3aa: CASKSRTGASSTDTQYF; CDR3nt: TGTGCCAGCAAATCCCGGACAGGAGCTTCTAGCACAGATACGCAGTATTTT
j_gene: TRBJ1-6; d_gene: .; v_gene: TRBV21-1; abundance: .; CDR3aa: CASSRRGTGGAVHYNSPLHF; CDR3nt: TGTGCCAGCAGCAGACGCGGGACAGGCGGCGCGGTTCACTATAATTCACCCCTCCACTTT
j_gene: TRBJ2-5; d_gene: TRBD1; v_gene: TRBV5-4; abundance: .; CDR3aa: CASSPQGGIRETQYF; CDR3nt: TGTGCCAGCAGCCCACAGGGGGGCATCCGAGAGACCCAGTACTTC
j_gene: TRBJ2-3; d_gene: TRBD2; v_gene: TRBV9; abundance: few; CDR3aa: CASGRLGLAPDTQYF; CDR3nt: TGTGCCAGCGGGAGGTTAGGACTAGCTCCAGATACGCAGTATTTT
j_gene: TRBJ1-2; d_gene: TRBD1; v_gene: TRBV6-6; abundance: once; CDR3aa: CASSYSQTGVDGYTF; CDR3nt: TGTGCCAGCAGTTACTCCCAAACAGGGGTGGATGGCTACACCTTC
j_gene: TRBJ1-2; d_gene: .; v_gene: TRBV7-8; abundance: .; CDR3aa: CASSLLRQQDGYTF; CDR3nt: TGTGCCAGCAGCTTATTAAGACAGCAGGATGGCTACACCTTC
j_gene: TRBJ1-4; d_gene: TRBD1; v_gene: TRBV9; abundance: .; CDR3aa: CASSTLGQENEKLFF; CDR3nt: TGTGCCAGCAGCACCCTGGGACAGGAAAATGAAAAACTGTTTTTT
j_gene: TRBJ1-1; d_gene: .; v_gene: TRBV6-1; abundance: .; CDR3aa: CASSQRTAYYTEAFF; CDR3nt: TGTGCCAGCAGTCAACGGACAGCGTACTACACTGAAGCTTTCTTT
j_gene: TRBJ2-3; d_gene: TRBD1; v_gene: TRBV6-1; abundance: .; CDR3aa: CASSVGQGTDTQYF; CDR3nt: TGTGCCAGCTCAGTTGGACAGGGGACAGATACGCAGTATTTT
j_gene: TRBJ1-1; d_gene: .; v_gene: TRBV11-2; abundance: few; CDR3aa: CASRPRTGPTEAFF; CDR3nt: TGTGCCAGCAGGCCGAGGACTGGTCCCACTGAAGCTTTCTTT
j_gene: TRBJ1-1; d_gene: .; v_gene: TRBV7-2; abundance: .; CDR3aa: CASSLILGRGTEAFF; CDR3nt: TGTGCCAGCAGCTTAATTTTGGGAAGGGGCACTGAAGCTTTCTTT
j_gene: TRBJ2-5; d_gene: TRBD1; v_gene: TRBV6-6; abundance: once; CDR3aa: CASSYDRGVSQYF; CDR3nt: TGTGCCAGCAGTTACGACAGGGGGGTGTCCCAGTACTTC
j_gene: TRBJ1-5; d_gene: .; v_gene: TRBV19; abundance: .; CDR3aa: CASSSTGQGKPQHF; CDR3nt: TGTGCCAGTAGTTCAACAGGGCAGGGCAAGCCCCAGCATTTT
j_gene: TRBJ1-1; d_gene: .; v_gene: TRBV5-4; abundance: .; CDR3aa: CASSLDITEAFF; CDR3nt: TGTGCCAGCAGCCTGGACATCACTGAAGCTTTCTTT
j_gene: TRBJ2-7; d_gene: TRBD2; v_gene: TRBV6-1; abundance: .; CDR3aa: CASSETGGGAYEQYF; CDR3nt: TGTGCCAGCAGTGAAACCGGCGGGGGGGCCTACGAGCAGTACTTC
j_gene: TRBJ2-1; d_gene: .; v_gene: TRBV27; abundance: once; CDR3aa: CASSSLRRGNEQFF; CDR3nt: TGTGCCAGCAGCTCGCTTAGGAGGGGCAATGAGCAGTTCTTC
j_gene: TRBJ2-1; d_gene: TRBD1; v_gene: TRBV6-5; abundance: .; CDR3aa: CASQRTGWNEQFF; CDR3nt: TGTGCCAGCCAGAGGACAGGGTGGAATGAGCAGTTCTTC
j_gene: TRBJ2-5; d_gene: .; v_gene: TRBV6-5; abundance: .; CDR3aa: CASSYDLETLQKTQYF; CDR3nt: TGTGCCAGCAGTTATGATTTGGAGACTCTTCAGAAGACCCAGTACTTC
j_gene: TRBJ2-7; d_gene: .; v_gene: TRBV5-4; abundance: .; CDR3aa: CASSLRESYEQYF; CDR3nt: TGTGCCAGCAGCCTCCGGGAAAGTTACGAGCAGTACTTC
j_gene: TRBJ2-7; d_gene: .; v_gene: TRBV6-6; abundance: .; CDR3aa: CAREWIRDERTYEQYF; CDR3nt: TGTGCCAGAGAATGGATCAGGGATGAAAGAACCTACGAGCAGTACTTC
j_gene: TRBJ2-1; d_gene: .; v_gene: TRBV19; abundance: .; CDR3aa: CASSPDREGLRDEQFF; CDR3nt: TGTGCCAGTAGTCCGGACAGGGAGGGACTGCGTGATGAGCAGTTCTTC
j_gene: TRBJ2-7; d_gene: TRBD1; v_gene: TRBV28; abundance: .; CDR3aa: CASSLPLGQGASYEQYF; CDR3nt: TGTGCCAGCAGTTTACCCCTCGGACAGGGGGCTTCCTACGAGCAGTACTTC
j_gene: TRBJ1-1; d_gene: .; v_gene: TRBV18; abundance: .; CDR3aa: CASSPSDYGIEAFF; CDR3nt: TGTGCCAGCTCACCGTCGGACTATGGAATAGAAGCTTTCTTT
j_gene: TRBJ2-3; d_gene: .; v_gene: TRBV2; abundance: once; CDR3aa: CASSIEYF; CDR3nt: TGTGCCAGCAGTATCGAGTATTTT
j_gene: TRBJ1-2; d_gene: .; v_gene: TRBV6-5; abundance: .; CDR3aa: CASSYGRVDGYTF; CDR3nt: TGTGCCAGCAGTTATGGGAGGGTAGATGGCTACACCTTC
j_gene: TRBJ2-7; d_gene: .; v_gene: TRBV6-5; abundance: .; CDR3aa: CASSGRDSSEYEQYF; CDR3nt: TGTGCCAGCAGTGGAAGGGACTCCTCAGAGTACGAGCAGTACTTC
j_gene: TRBJ2-2; d_gene: .; v_gene: TRBV6-4; abundance: once; CDR3aa: CASSRATGRTTGELFF; CDR3nt: TGTGCCAGCAGCCGGGCGACAGGGAGGACCACCGGGGAGCTGTTTTTT
j_gene: TRBJ2-7; d_gene: TRBD1; v_gene: TRBV5-1; abundance: .; CDR3aa: CASSLSSGTGSEYF; CDR3nt: TGCGCCAGCAGCCTTTCCTCCGGGACAGGGTCCGAGTACTTC
j_gene: TRBJ1-1; d_gene: .; v_gene: TRBV6-5; abundance: .; CDR3aa: CASSYSLGPEAFF; CDR3nt: TGTGCCAGCAGTTACTCGCTTGGGCCTGAAGCTTTCTTT
j_gene: TRBJ2-7; d_gene: TRBD1; v_gene: TRBV5-4; abundance: few; CDR3aa: CASSRGQGISYEQYF; CDR3nt: TGTGCCAGCAGCAGAGGACAGGGGATATCGTACGAGCAGTACTTC
j_gene: TRBJ2-3; d_gene: .; v_gene: TRBV2; abundance: few; CDR3aa: CASSEGLDTQYF; CDR3nt: TGTGCCAGCAGTGAAGGTCTGGATACGCAGTATTTT
j_gene: TRBJ2-3; d_gene: TRBD2; v_gene: TRBV9; abundance: .; CDR3aa: CASSLGGSTDTQYF; CDR3nt: TGTGCCAGCAGCTTGGGGGGGAGCACAGATACGCAGTATTTT
j_gene: TRBJ1-2; d_gene: .; v_gene: TRBV6-1; abundance: once; CDR3aa: CASTLYLYGYTF; CDR3nt: TGTGCCAGCACCCTATACCTCTATGGCTACACCTTC
j_gene: TRBJ1-1; d_gene: TRBD1; v_gene: TRBV28; abundance: .; CDR3aa: CASSFHHRGPEAFF; CDR3nt: TGTGCCAGCAGTTTTCACCACAGGGGCCCTGAAGCTTTCTTT
j_gene: TRBJ1-6; d_gene: TRBD1; v_gene: TRBV28; abundance: .; CDR3aa: CASSTAPPGQGNSPLHF; CDR3nt: TGTGCCAGCAGTACCGCTCCTCCGGGACAGGGGAATTCACCCCTCCACTTT